This record covers a single T cell receptor (beta chain). These data belong to a study of neurological immune-mediated disorders. Per germline, CDR1 DFQATT and CDR2 SNEGSKA (reference sequence). The CDR3 has 14 residues. V was clipped by 6 bases and J by 1 base, with 15 bases between them. By 5'RACE with 10-nucleotide random UMIs, the cDNA was made. TCRdb passed the 5' RACE reads through MiXCR, listing each CDR3 protein once. The sample yields about 41,000 distinct CDR3 sequences, roughly 13% seen once. V and J are TRBV20-1 and TRBJ1-1; maybe TRBD1 (6 bases). This TCR was sampled from a female donor in good health. Sequenced material: PBMCs. The CDR3 DNA reads as TGCAGTGCCCCCAGGGGACTGGCGAACACTGAAGCTTTCTTT. This gives the protein CSAPRGLANTEAFF.